Sequencing of this T cell receptor (beta chain) was carried out in a study of T cell repertoires in cytomegalovirus infection. The overall study: Public TCR beta signatures provided an indication of both CMV infection and a matching HLA type.

CDR3 size: 14 residues. V gave up 5 bases and J gave up 5 bases; unmatched junction bases: 8. Germline CDR1 is DFQATT and CDR2 is SNEGSKA (reference sequence). TCRdb called the reads again in MiXCR, with one record for every CDR3 protein. Seen here are around 450,000 distinct CDR3 sequences, about 11% observed once, and the top ten hold 10%. V is TRBV20-1 and J is TRBJ1-1, with 10 bases that match TRBD1. Sequencing was performed on PBMCs. The sequence derives from a human donor in good health (CMV status not recorded). Some clones in this sample may be carry-over from other donors' samples. The CDR3 coding sequence is TGCAGTGCTCAATCGGACAGGGGGGGGACTGAAGCTTTCTTT. The encoded protein is CSAQSDRGGTEAFF.